The present entry profiles one T cell receptor beta chain with its context. This sample is part of a study of blood T cell repertoires in COVID-19. Overall study: In each case, the material was cDNA or gDNA derived from T cells, B-cell-depleted T cells, or PBMCs.

Germline V CDR1 and CDR2: SGDLS, YYNGEE. V was cut by 0 bases and J by 2 bases, with 9 bases left in between. CDR3 length: 14 residues. The method was immunoSEQ multiplex PCR; TCRdb's version includes in-frame clones alone and lacks a portion of them. Of about 260,000 clones in the sample, more than 75% are singletons; the top ten hold approximately 1.4%. The source material was peripheral blood. The sequence was collected from a woman aged 40 to 50 who had recovered from COVID-19. The chain is built from TRBV9 and TRBJ2-7; D is ambiguous. CDR3 sequence: CASSVDLEPYEQYF. The CDR3 DNA reads as TGTGCCAGCAGCGTAGACCTAGAGCCCTACGAGCAGTACTTC.